This is a list of T cell receptor beta chains from one sample in a study of blood T cell repertoires in COVID-19. The protocol was immunoSEQ multiplex PCR, while the TCRdb copy is restricted to in-frame clones and leaves out a portion. The sample consists of a few hundred thousand clones, roughly 88% of them appearing once. Input material: PBMCs or T cells enriched from blood (not recorded which). These receptors all stem from a man aged 25-40 years who had recovered from COVID-19. Each CDR3 is given with its conserved first and last residue. The order of the fields is clone size, J gene, D gene, V gene, CDR3 DNA, CDR3 protein. D genes are given only for firm matches. Where a row states a size, it is once, few, many or the class of an expanded clone; other rows omit it.

abundance: -
j_gene: TRBJ2-1
d_gene: TRBD2
v_gene: TRBV5-1
CDR3nt: TGCGCCAGCAGCACCGGGACTAGCGATGAGCAGTTCTTC
CDR3aa: CASSTGTSDEQFF

abundance: -
j_gene: TRBJ1-3
d_gene: -
v_gene: TRBV7-2
CDR3nt: TGTGCCAGCAGCCCAAAAGGGGGGGCCGGAAACACCATATATTTT
CDR3aa: CASSPKGGAGNTIYF

abundance: -
j_gene: TRBJ1-6
d_gene: -
v_gene: TRBV30
CDR3nt: TGTGCCTGGACAATTAATTCACCCCTCCACTTT
CDR3aa: CAWTINSPLHF

abundance: -
j_gene: TRBJ2-5
d_gene: -
v_gene: TRBV4-1
CDR3nt: TGCGCCAGCAGCCAACCCGACCGGGACCAAGAGACCCAGTACTTC
CDR3aa: CASSQPDRDQETQYF

abundance: -
j_gene: TRBJ2-7
d_gene: -
v_gene: TRBV2
CDR3nt: TGTGCCAGCAGGAGGGATTCCTACGAGCAGTACTTC
CDR3aa: CASRRDSYEQYF

abundance: -
j_gene: TRBJ2-2
d_gene: TRBD1
v_gene: TRBV30
CDR3nt: TGTGCCTGGACCCCGGGACAGGAGACCGGGGAGCTGTTTTTT
CDR3aa: CAWTPGQETGELFF

abundance: -
j_gene: TRBJ1-2
d_gene: TRBD1
v_gene: TRBV27
CDR3nt: TGTGCCAGCAGTCCCTCACAGGGGGCGCTCGACTATGGCTACACCTTC
CDR3aa: CASSPSQGALDYGYTF

abundance: -
j_gene: TRBJ2-3
d_gene: -
v_gene: TRBV5-8
CDR3nt: TGTGCCAGCAGTCTGCAGTATTTT
CDR3aa: CASSLQYF

abundance: -
j_gene: TRBJ2-3
d_gene: -
v_gene: TRBV6-2/TRBV6-3
CDR3nt: TGTGCCAGCAGTTTCTCGGGGGCCGGTGTGGATACGCAGTATTTT
CDR3aa: CASSFSGAGVDTQYF

abundance: few
j_gene: TRBJ2-1
d_gene: TRBD1
v_gene: TRBV20-1
CDR3nt: TGCAGTGCTAGTCGGGACAGCTCCTACAATGAGCAGTTCTTC
CDR3aa: CSASRDSSYNEQFF

abundance: -
j_gene: TRBJ1-4
d_gene: TRBD1
v_gene: TRBV4-1
CDR3nt: TGCGCCAGCAGCCAAATACTCCGGGACAGGGAGGGGGAAAAACTGTTTTTT
CDR3aa: CASSQILRDREGEKLFF

abundance: -
j_gene: TRBJ1-2
d_gene: -
v_gene: TRBV7-2
CDR3nt: TGTGCCAGCAGCTTCGGACTTTGGACTAACTATGGCTACACCTTC
CDR3aa: CASSFGLWTNYGYTF

abundance: -
j_gene: TRBJ1-3
d_gene: TRBD1
v_gene: TRBV7-2
CDR3nt: TGTGCCAGCAGGCTAGACAGGGGGTCAGGAAACACCATATATTTT
CDR3aa: CASRLDRGSGNTIYF

abundance: -
j_gene: TRBJ2-3
d_gene: TRBD2
v_gene: TRBV10-3
CDR3nt: TGTGCCATCACCCCTAGCGGGGGGTCGAATACGCAGTATTTT
CDR3aa: CAITPSGGSNTQYF

abundance: -
j_gene: TRBJ1-1
d_gene: TRBD1
v_gene: TRBV3-1/TRBV3-2
CDR3nt: TGTGCCAGCAGCCAATGGGACAGGCTGAACACTGAAGCTTTCTTT
CDR3aa: CASSQWDRLNTEAFF

abundance: few
j_gene: TRBJ1-4
d_gene: TRBD1
v_gene: TRBV10-2
CDR3nt: TGCGCCAGCAGTGCCGGACAGGGTCCTAATGAAAAACTGTTTTTT
CDR3aa: CASSAGQGPNEKLFF

abundance: -
j_gene: TRBJ2-5
d_gene: -
v_gene: TRBV5-6
CDR3nt: TGTGCCAGCAGCTTGCTTTCGGGGATACAAGAGACCCAGTACTTC
CDR3aa: CASSLLSGIQETQYF

abundance: -
j_gene: TRBJ2-4
d_gene: TRBD1
v_gene: TRBV4-3
CDR3nt: TGCGCCAGCAGCCAGAGACGGGACAGGTCAAAACTCCTAGCCAAAAACATTCAGTACTTC
CDR3aa: CASSQRRDRSKLLAKNIQYF

abundance: -
j_gene: TRBJ1-3
d_gene: -
v_gene: TRBV10-3
CDR3nt: TGTGCCATCAGTGAGTCTGGAGGGGTAATCTCTGGAAACACCATATATTTT
CDR3aa: CAISESGGVISGNTIYF

abundance: -
j_gene: TRBJ1-1
d_gene: -
v_gene: TRBV6-5
CDR3nt: TGTGCCAGCAGGAAACAGGGTGAAGCTTTCTTT
CDR3aa: CASRKQGEAFF

abundance: once
j_gene: TRBJ2-3
d_gene: -
v_gene: TRBV7-3
CDR3nt: TGTGCCAGCAGCAACTCCATTCTAGATACGCAGTATTTT
CDR3aa: CASSNSILDTQYF

abundance: -
j_gene: TRBJ2-2
d_gene: -
v_gene: TRBV3-1/TRBV3-2
CDR3nt: TGTGCCAGCAGCCAAGACGTGTCCGGGGAGCTGTTTTTT
CDR3aa: CASSQDVSGELFF

abundance: -
j_gene: TRBJ1-6
d_gene: -
v_gene: TRBV18
CDR3nt: TGTGCCAGCTCACCACGGCAGGGTGGTAATTCACCCCTCCACTTT
CDR3aa: CASSPRQGGNSPLHF

abundance: -
j_gene: TRBJ1-6
d_gene: TRBD1
v_gene: TRBV5-1
CDR3nt: TGCGCCAGCAGCGTGGGACAGGCTATCAATTCACCCCTCCACTTT
CDR3aa: CASSVGQAINSPLHF

abundance: -
j_gene: TRBJ1-2
d_gene: TRBD1
v_gene: TRBV30
CDR3nt: TGTGCCTGGAGTGTACCTCACAGGGGATATGGCTACACCTTC
CDR3aa: CAWSVPHRGYGYTF

abundance: -
j_gene: TRBJ1-6
d_gene: TRBD1
v_gene: TRBV4-1
CDR3nt: TGCGCCAGCAGAACAGGGACAGGAGTGTATAATTCACCCCTCCACTTT
CDR3aa: CASRTGTGVYNSPLHF

abundance: -
j_gene: TRBJ2-7
d_gene: -
v_gene: TRBV30
CDR3nt: TGTGCCTGGACAGGTCCAAATAACTACGAGCAGTACTTC
CDR3aa: CAWTGPNNYEQYF

abundance: few
j_gene: TRBJ2-3
d_gene: TRBD2
v_gene: TRBV7-6
CDR3nt: TGTGCCAGCAGCCGGACTAGCGGGGGGGCCAATCGCTATACGCAGTATTTT
CDR3aa: CASSRTSGGANRYTQYF

abundance: -
j_gene: TRBJ2-1
d_gene: TRBD2
v_gene: TRBV19
CDR3nt: TGTGCCAGTAGTCCAATTAGCGGGGGCCCGACGCGGAGCACCTACAATGAGCAGTTCTTC
CDR3aa: CASSPISGGPTRSTYNEQFF

abundance: -
j_gene: TRBJ1-1
d_gene: -
v_gene: TRBV3-1/TRBV3-2
CDR3nt: TGTGCCACCGGGTCCCCCCCCCACACTGAAGCTTTCTTT
CDR3aa: CATGSPPHTEAFF

abundance: -
j_gene: TRBJ2-2
d_gene: -
v_gene: TRBV30
CDR3nt: TGTGCCTGGAGGGTCGTCGGGGTGGACACCGGGGAGCTGTTTTTT
CDR3aa: CAWRVVGVDTGELFF

abundance: -
j_gene: TRBJ1-1
d_gene: TRBD1
v_gene: TRBV11-2
CDR3nt: TGTGCCAGCAGCCTTGCAGGGACAGCTGAAGCTTTCTTT
CDR3aa: CASSLAGTAEAFF

abundance: -
j_gene: TRBJ2-7
d_gene: -
v_gene: TRBV19
CDR3nt: TGTGCCAGTAGTATCAGGGTTAAGGACGAGCAGTACTTC
CDR3aa: CASSIRVKDEQYF

abundance: -
j_gene: TRBJ1-2
d_gene: TRBD1
v_gene: TRBV6-4
CDR3nt: TGTGCCAGCAGTTCAGACAGGGGAGGTGGCTACACCTTC
CDR3aa: CASSSDRGGGYTF

abundance: -
j_gene: TRBJ1-1
d_gene: -
v_gene: TRBV7-9
CDR3nt: TGTGCCAGCAGCTTAGCCGATTCTCCATTACAGGCGAACACTGAAGCTTTCTTT
CDR3aa: CASSLADSPLQANTEAFF

abundance: -
j_gene: TRBJ1-6
d_gene: TRBD1
v_gene: TRBV7-3
CDR3nt: TGTGCCAGCAGCTCAACGGGACAGGATAATTCACCCCTCCACTTT
CDR3aa: CASSSTGQDNSPLHF

abundance: -
j_gene: TRBJ2-3
d_gene: -
v_gene: TRBV7-9
CDR3nt: TGTGCCAGCAGCTTAATGTCAGGGGTCAGAGATACGCAGTATTTT
CDR3aa: CASSLMSGVRDTQYF